One and the same sample provided the 10 T cell receptor beta chains below, sequenced in a study of beta chain features in type 1 diabetes. As every portion of the isolated RNA was reverse transcribed, the sequencing read expressed TCRB transcripts. Some clones are missing from TCRdb's copy, which holds only in-frame ones; the method was immunoSEQ multiplex PCR. The table records 350,000 to 400,000 clones, more than 12% of them present only once. Material: naive CD4+ T cells from blood. These receptors originate from a young woman in good health.

This clone was seen a handful of times. The chain uses TRBV11-3 and TRBJ2-1, with 8 bases aligning to TRBD1. Trimming removed 0 bases from V and 2 bases from J; junction bases left unmatched: 9. The CDR3 contains 18 residues. Germline CDR1 is SGHNT and CDR2 is YENEEA. CDR3 in DNA: TGTGCCAGCAGCTTAGATCTAGGCGGGACAGGTCCCTACAATGAGCAGTTCTTC. Translated, it gives CASSLDLGGTGPYNEQFF.

This chain joins TRBV5-1 and TRBJ2-1, with D perhaps TRBD2 (5 bases). Germline V gene data show CDR1 as SGHRS and CDR2 as YFSETQ. This CDR3 is built from 12 residues. V dropped 6 bases and J dropped 4 bases, with 8 bases sitting between them. The CDR3, as DNA: TGCGCCAGCAAGCGGAGTTACAATGAGCAGTTCTTC. This gives the protein CASKRSYNEQFF.

The table lists this clone with a few counts. This chain links TRBV29-1 with TRBJ2-1; D unresolved. CDR3 length: 13 residues. The germline CDR1 and CDR2 sequences are SQVTM and ANQGSEA. V was trimmed by 6 bases and J by 0 bases, leaving 9 bases between them. CDR3 residues: CSVLSSSYNEQFF. CDR3 bases: TGCAGCGTCCTTTCTAGCTCCTACAATGAGCAGTTCTTC.

This clone was observed a few times. The V gene is TRBV5-6, the J gene TRBJ1-2; the D gene is possibly TRBD1 (6 bases). CDR1 is SGHDT, CDR2 YYEEEE, per germline. The length of the CDR3 is 12 residues. Trimming shortened V by 2 bases and J by 9 bases, and 11 bases separated the two germline ends. The CDR3 here is CASSFMDSSYTF. The CDR3 DNA sequence: TGTGCCAGCAGCTTTATGGACAGTAGCTACACCTTC.

The genes are TRBV27 and TRBJ1-5; D gene ambiguous. V was trimmed by 6 bases and J by 0 bases, leaving 3 bases between them. The V gene's germline CDR1 is MNHEY and CDR2 SMNVEV (reference sequence). The CDR3 spans 12 residues. CDR3 residues: CASRSSNQPQHF. DNA for the CDR3: TGTGCCAGCAGGAGTAGCAATCAGCCCCAGCATTTT.

There are a few counts of this clone. CDR3 sequence reads: CASSEYSRGATYEQYF. As DNA, the CDR3 is TGTGCCAGCAGTGAATATAGCCGAGGCGCCACCTACGAGCAGTACTTC. The rearrangement joins TRBV25-1 to TRBJ2-7; D is unclear. With 0 bases removed from V and 2 bases from J, the gap between germline ends came to 14 bases. The CDR3 extends over 16 amino acids. CDR1 is MGHDK and CDR2 is SYGVNS in the germline V gene.

Comment on this clone: Other DNA sequences of this sample code for an identical CDR3. The rearrangement uses TRBV28 and TRBJ1-1; D not certain. Trimming took 3 bases from V and 2 from J, leaving 4 bases between them. The CDR3 is 12 residues long. Per the germline V gene, CDR1 is MDHEN and CDR2 is SYDVKM. Written as DNA, the CDR3 is TGTGCCAGCAGTTTGAGAAACACTGAAGCTTTCTTT. As protein: CASSLRNTEAFF.

The chain uses TRBV7-2 and TRBJ1-4; 8 bases are shared with TRBD1. Germline loops: CDR1 SGHTA, CDR2 FQGNSA. V shed 4 bases, J shed 7 bases, and the junction held 2 bases outside the gene matches. The CDR3 extends over 13 amino acids. In nucleotides, the CDR3 is TGTGCCAGCAGCTCAGACAGGGGTGAAAAACTGTTTTTT. It codes for CASSSDRGEKLFF.

The chain uses TRBV4-2 and TRBJ2-2; the match to TRBD2 covers 9 bases. This CDR3 is 18 amino acids long. Trimming cost V 0 bases and J 3 bases; bases outside gene matches: 8. CDR1 and CDR2 (germline): LGHNA, YNFKEQ. CDR3 bases: TGTGCCAGCAGCCAAGATCGCCGCGGGAGGGCCCACACCGGGGAGCTGTTTTTT. This gives the protein CASSQDRRGRAHTGELFF.

J is TRBJ2-3 and V is TRBV27, with 8 bases aligning to TRBD1. This CDR3 spans 17 amino acids. V shed 6 bases and J 3 bases; nucleotides not matched to a gene: 14. CDR1 is MNHEY and CDR2 is SMNVEV in the germline V gene (reference sequence). CDR3 protein: CASRPEPWDRITDTQYF. DNA of the CDR3: TGTGCCAGCAGACCGGAACCCTGGGACAGGATTACAGATACGCAGTATTTT.